This is a list of T cell receptor beta chains from one sample in a study of blood T cell repertoires in COVID-19. The assay was immunoSEQ multiplex PCR, and TCRdb's table has in-frame clones only and misses some. The sample has about half a million clones, 80% to 90% seen once; the top ten hold under 4%. Sequencing was performed on peripheral blood. The receptors derive from a human donor in a cohort sampled during active COVID-19. CDR3s include the opening cysteine and the closing phenylalanine or tryptophan.

>16|TRBV6-1
CASSVLQGTNTGELFF
>16|TRBV28
CAGMTGTSGRTGELFF
>20|TRBV4-2
CASSQALLAGGTPDGYEQFF
>16|TRBV6-5
CASSYSRTLMNTEAFF
>15|TRBV5-1
CASSLTSGSSYEQYF
>15|TRBV5-4
CASSLPDRGSYEQYF
>20|TRBV6-7
CASSPPAGGASGRGKYEQYF
>13|TRBV3-1/TRBV3-2
CASSPRGLDTQYF
>20|TRBV4-2
CASSRGVAVPVFRSTDTQYF
>13|TRBV6-4
CASRDTGNSPPHF
>14|TRBV4-2
CASSQGTRTGELFF
>15|TRBV2
CASGGRRGGQETQYF
>13|TRBV4-3
CASSQDPSQPQHF
>14|TRBV7-6
CASSSLGPGTEAFF
>15|TRBV3-1/TRBV3-2
CASSRPGQGATEAFF
>11|TRBV30
CAWRKPGEAFF
>15|TRBV30
CACRHRQVLNTEAFF
>14|TRBV5-1
CASSLEGGNQPQHF
>13|TRBV9
CASSVAGDTEAFF
>14|TRBV3-1/TRBV3-2
CASSQASGANVLTF
>17|TRBV4-3
CASSQDRQGRVQETQYF
>16|TRBV7-3
CASSSPGQVGTGELFF
>14|TRBV5-1
CASRATGAGEKLFF
>11|TRBV28
CASIQGRKAFF
>15|TRBV6-5
CATRGLQGYNSPLHF
>14|TRBV28
CASGNSGGDTEAFF
>17|TRBV5-6
CASSGRVGAVTGNTIYF
>15|TRBV11-3
CASSSGLAMGGEQFF
>14|TRBV6-2/TRBV6-3
CASSYSPGDLGYTF
>14|TRBV9
CASSAPATADTIYF
>12|TRBV19
CASSIPNSPLHF
>14|TRBV5-1
CASSPQGIGTEAFF
>16|TRBV19
CASSSTGGSLNYGYTF
>16|TRBV7-6
CASSPGRGIQADTQYF
>15|TRBV7-9
CASSLGTSGSDTQYF
>14|TRBV5-1
CASRRGDPTDTQYF
>19|TRBV9
CASSPGFQREVRGTDTQYF
>15|TRBV5-4
CASSSRGRWQETQYF
>15|TRBV7-2
CASSLFRDNTYEQYF
>14|TRBV5-5
CASTQFSDTGELFF
>13|TRBV10-3
CAIGGTSGYEQYF
>14|TRBV7-9
CASSFYRGKETQYF
>13|TRBV12-3/TRBV12-4
CASERGYTDTQYF
>13|TRBV20-1
CSASDRVGNTIYF
>18|TRBV21-1
CASSKVRSTQGPNYGYTF
>12|TRBV10-3
CAIVTENTEAFF
>13|TRBV19
CASSVQMNTEAFF
>16|TRBV21-1
CASSKVNRGTNEKLFF
>13|TRBV7-2
CASSLQGRAEAFF
>17|TRBV5-1
CASSLSRDRPGNTEAFF
>12|TRBV5-1
CASSVTGGEQFF
>14|TRBV6-4
CASSPLAGGNEQFF